This T cell receptor beta chain was sequenced during a study of OX40 agonist ivuxolimab in advanced cancers. As for the study in general: Those treated in dose escalation had hepatocellular carcinoma, melanoma, renal cell cancer or head and neck cancer.

Study conclusions and caveats: Patients who responded partially at 0.1-3.0 mg/kg showed clonal expansion ranking among the lowest.

Per the germline V gene, CDR1 is SEHNR and CDR2 is FQNEAQ (reference sequence). The CDR3 runs to 15 residues. Trimming took 4 bases from V and 4 from J, leaving 15 bases between them. On this clone itself: Its cognate antigen is unknown.

Sequencing was performed with immunoSEQ multiplex PCR; in TCRdb, only in-frame clones are kept and a portion is missing. The table has about 69,000 clones, about nine tenths seen once. This clonotype was obtained from an adult with an advanced solid tumor such as melanoma, head and neck, liver or kidney cancer. This specimen consisted of CD4+ or CD8+ T cells sorted from blood, obtained in a trial of the OX40 agonist ivuxolimab. J is TRBJ2-3 and V is TRBV7-9; possibly TRBD2 for D (6 bases). CDR3 DNA sequence: TGTGCCAGCAGCTCAGCCGGGACTGTTGCAGATACGCAGTATTTT. The encoded protein is CASSSAGTVADTQYF.